The 15 T cell receptor beta chains in this list originate from one sample, sequenced in a study of T cells after yellow fever vaccination. TCRdb processed the 5' RACE reads anew with MiXCR; each CDR3 protein has one entry. The sample lists about 500,000 distinct CDR3 sequences; about 17% were seen once. The specimen was PBMCs, collected more than 4 days after the first yellow fever vaccination. The receptors come from a man aged 18 to 29 who received the YFV17D yellow fever vaccine.

The chain links TRBV3-1 to TRBJ1-1, with D possibly being TRBD1 (5 bases). CDR3 size: 15 residues. V lost 0 bases and J 1 base, leaving 9 bases between the germline ends. CDR1 is LGHDT, CDR2 YNNKEL, per germline (reference sequence). The CDR3 DNA sequence: TGTGCCAGCAGCCAAGACGGGGGGAGGAACACTGAAGCTTTCTTT. It translates to CASSQDGGRNTEAFF. Full variable domain (outside the CDR3, taken from reference TRBV3-1 and TRBJ1-1): DTAVSQTPKYLVTQMGNDKSIKCEQNLGHDTMYWYKQDSKKFLKIMFSYNNKELIINETVPNRFSPKSPDKAHLNLHINSLELGDSAVYFCASSQDGGRNTEAFFGQGTRLTVV.

Of note for this clonotype: The junction differs from germline at one of its ends, possibly a read error. The chain recombines TRBV11-2 with TRBJ2-5; possibly TRBD1 or TRBD2 for D (5 bases each). The CDR3 is made up of 14 amino acids. From germline, CDR1 is SGHAT and CDR2 FQNNGV. CDR3 bases: TGTGCCAGCAGCATAGAGGGCAGGGTGGAGACCCAGTACTTC. Translated, it gives CASSIEGRVETQYF.

The table lists this clonotype with a few counts. This chain links TRBV6-2 or TRBV6-3 with TRBJ2-7, with TRBD1 identical over 7 bases. Germline V lookup: CDR1 MNHEY, CDR2 SVGEGT. V dropped 6 bases and J dropped 6; count of bases not matched to a gene: 17. CDR3 length: 16 amino acids. The CDR3 DNA reads TGTGCCAGCAGAAATCAAATGACAGGGCCGGACGGCGAGCAGTACGTC. Amino acid sequence: CASRNQMTGPDGEQYV.

The chain recombines TRBV9 with TRBJ2-1; 9 bases fit TRBD2. This CDR3 has 16 amino acids. The V gene end was trimmed by 3 bases and the J gene end by 4 bases; junction bases not matched to a gene: 8. Germline V gives CDR1 SGDLS, CDR2 YYNGEE. CDR3 loop: CASSARAGGPYNEQFF. The CDR3 nucleotides read TGTGCCAGCAGCGCGAGAGCGGGGGGCCCGTACAATGAGCAGTTCTTC.

This clonotype has more than one count but fewer than ten. The chain couples TRBV29-1 to TRBJ2-7; D is tentatively TRBD1 or TRBD2 (5 bases each). Deletions cut 2 bases from V and 4 bases from J, with 12 bases between. The germline gives CDR1 SQVTM, CDR2 ANQGSEA. The CDR3 is made up of 13 amino acids. This chain's CDR3 is CSVESGATYEQYF. CDR3 sequence (DNA): TGCAGCGTTGAATCCGGGGCTACATACGAGCAGTACTTC.

This clonotype turned up a few times. The chain couples TRBV29-1 to TRBJ1-1; D gene unclear. The CDR3 contains 13 residues. CDR1 and CDR2 (germline): SQVTM, ANQGSEA. V was cut by 7 bases and J by 1 base, with 13 bases left in between. DNA of the CDR3: TGCAGCGCCTCAGGACGGCAGAACACTGAAGCTTTCTTT. This codes for CSASGRQNTEAFF.

A few counts support this clonotype. The chain combines TRBV18 with TRBJ1-6; TRBD1 agrees at 9 bases. There are 11 residues in the CDR3. V trimming: 3 bases; J trimming: 16 bases; junction bases outside the gene matches: 1. CDR1 is KGHSH and CDR2 is LQKENI in the germline V gene. Written as DNA, the CDR3 is TGTGCCAGCTCACCGGGACAGGGTCTCCACTTT. Translation: CASSPGQGLHF. The variable domain in full, with the rest retrieved from reference TRBV18 and TRBJ1-6, is NAGVMQNPRHLVRRRGQEARLRCSPMKGHSHVYWYRQLPEEGLKFMVYLQKENIIDESGMPKERFSAEFPKEGPSILRIQQVVRGDSAAYFCASSPGQGLHFGNGTRLTVT.

This clonotype appeared a few times. V and J are TRBV5-1 and TRBJ2-1, with no clear D. V dropped 0 bases and J dropped 5 bases, with 9 bases sitting between them. The CDR3 loop spans 14 amino acids. Germline CDR1 is SGHRS and CDR2 is YFSETQ. CDR3 bases: TGCGCCAGCAGCTTGGCCGTACCACACAATGAGCAGTTCTTC. This encodes CASSLAVPHNEQFF.

The V and J genes are TRBV12-3 or TRBV12-4 and TRBJ2-3; TRBD2 matches 9 bases. The CDR3 spans 16 residues. V dropped 2 bases and J dropped 1; count of bases not matched to a gene: 4. CDR3: CASSLPQRGGTDTQYF. The CDR3 DNA follows: TGTGCCAGCAGTTTACCACAGCGGGGGGGCACAGATACGCAGTATTTT.

The CDR3 loop reads CASSSQPGLEPDTQYF. DNA of the CDR3: TGCGCCAGCAGCTCGCAACCGGGACTAGAGCCAGATACGCAGTATTTT. The V call is TRBV5-1, the J call TRBJ2-3; 8 bases line up with TRBD2. V trimming: 3 bases; J trimming: 4 bases; junction bases outside the gene matches: 10. CDR1 is SGHRS and CDR2 is YFSETQ in the germline V gene. This CDR3 comprises 16 residues.

This chain joins TRBV20-1 and TRBJ1-6; D is unresolved. CDR3 length: 15 amino acids. The germline V and J ends were trimmed by 3 bases and 0 bases, with 9 bases remaining between them. Germline V gene lookup returns CDR1 DFQATT and CDR2 SNEGSKA (reference sequence). CDR3 loop: CSASIDGSYNSPLHF. DNA for the CDR3: TGCAGTGCTAGTATCGACGGCTCCTATAATTCACCCCTCCACTTT.

This clonotype occurred a few times. The V call is TRBV28, the J call TRBJ2-4; D not resolved. Deletions cut 6 bases from V and 0 bases from J, with 15 bases between. Germline CDR1 reads MDHEN; CDR2 reads SYDVKM. The CDR3 is 16 residues long. The CDR3 is CASSLPLSLAKNIQYF. As DNA, the CDR3 is TGTGCCAGCAGCCTCCCACTCTCGTTAGCCAAAAACATTCAGTACTTC.

This clonotype has just a few counts. The rearrangement joins TRBV14 to TRBJ1-2, with D unclear. Trimming took 5 bases from V and 7 from J, leaving 20 bases between them. The germline gives CDR1 SGHDN, CDR2 FVKESK. The CDR3 is 15 residues long. The CDR3 sequence: CASSSGPEDGRGYTF. In nucleotides, the CDR3 is TGTGCCAGCAGCTCCGGGCCGGAGGACGGGCGTGGCTACACCTTC. Variable domain in full (rest from reference TRBV14 and TRBJ1-2): EAGVTQFPSHSVIEKGQTVTLRCDPISGHDNLYWYRRVMGKEIKFLLHFVKESKQDESGMPNNRFLAERTGGTYSTLKVQPAELEDSGVYFCASSSGPEDGRGYTFGSGTRLTVV.

This clonotype was seen a few times. This chain joins TRBV11-2 and TRBJ2-1, with D unresolved. The CDR3 contains 13 residues. Per germline, CDR1 SGHAT and CDR2 FQNNGV. V lost 1 base to trimming and J lost 6 bases, with 7 bases between them. CDR3 nucleotides: TGTGCCAGCAGCTTAGGACTGTCCAATGAGCAGTTCTTC. Its protein product is CASSLGLSNEQFF.

This clonotype was found many times. The rearrangement links TRBV25-1 to TRBJ2-5, with D uncertain. This CDR3 comprises 11 residues. Trimming removed 4 bases at V and 5 bases at J, with 5 bases between. CDR1 is MGHDK, CDR2 SYGVNS, per germline. CDR3 sequence reads: CASSVGETQYF. In DNA form, the CDR3 reads TGTGCCAGCAGTGTGGGGGAGACCCAGTACTTC.